Described below is a single T cell receptor (beta chain) sequence and its context. This sample was included in a study of blood T cell repertoires in COVID-19. Study-level information: Samples of COVID-19 (acute and convalescent) were obtained from the United States, Italy and Spain. Sources were T cells, B-cell-depleted T cells, or PBMCs; the material itself was cDNA or gDNA.

Per the original methods: Estimated nucleated cell counts came from reference gene primer amplification. Sequencing used immunoSEQ multiplex PCR; TCRdb keeps in-frame clones, though not all of them. Clone size and the V and J calls come from that table; the DNA yielded D and trimming. The profile shows roughly 100,000 clones, 86% of them singletons. Trimming pared 0 bases from V and 8 bases from J, leaving 4 bases between. The germline CDR1 and CDR2 sequences are LGHDT and YNNKEL (reference sequence). CDR3 length: 11 residues. The receptor's source is an elderly woman with acute or convalescent COVID-19. The chain employs TRBV3-1 (or the pseudogene TRBV3-2) and TRBJ1-2; D unresolved. The specimen was peripheral blood. CDR3: CASSQDGGYTF. The CDR3 DNA is TGTGCCAGCAGCCAAGACGGGGGCTACACCTTC.